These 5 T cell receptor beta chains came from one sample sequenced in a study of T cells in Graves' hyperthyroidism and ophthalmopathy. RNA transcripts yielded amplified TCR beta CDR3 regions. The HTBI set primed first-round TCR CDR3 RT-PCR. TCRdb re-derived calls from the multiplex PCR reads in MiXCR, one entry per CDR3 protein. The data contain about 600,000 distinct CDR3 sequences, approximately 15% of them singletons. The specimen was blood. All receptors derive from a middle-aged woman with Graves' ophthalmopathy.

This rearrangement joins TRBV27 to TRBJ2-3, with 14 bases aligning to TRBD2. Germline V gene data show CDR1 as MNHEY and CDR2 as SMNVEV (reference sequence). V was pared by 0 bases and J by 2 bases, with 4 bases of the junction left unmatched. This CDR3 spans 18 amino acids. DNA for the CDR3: TGTGCCAGCAGTTTATCGAGACTAGCGGGGGGGTTCACAGATACGCAGTATTTT. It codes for CASSLSRLAGGFTDTQYF.

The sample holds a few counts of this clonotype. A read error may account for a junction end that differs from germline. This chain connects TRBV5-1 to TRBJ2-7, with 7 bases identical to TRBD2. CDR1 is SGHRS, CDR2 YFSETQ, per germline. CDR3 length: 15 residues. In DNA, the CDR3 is TGCACCAGCAGCTTTGAAGCGGGGCACTCCTACGAGCAGTACTTC. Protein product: CTSSFEAGHSYEQYF.

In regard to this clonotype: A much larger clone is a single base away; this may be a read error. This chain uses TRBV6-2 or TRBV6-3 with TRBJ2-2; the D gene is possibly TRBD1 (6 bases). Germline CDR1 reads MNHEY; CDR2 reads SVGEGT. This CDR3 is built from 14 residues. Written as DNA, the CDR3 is TGTGCCAGCAGGACAGGCCTGAACACCGGGGAGCGGTTTTTT. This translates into CASRTGLNTGERFF.

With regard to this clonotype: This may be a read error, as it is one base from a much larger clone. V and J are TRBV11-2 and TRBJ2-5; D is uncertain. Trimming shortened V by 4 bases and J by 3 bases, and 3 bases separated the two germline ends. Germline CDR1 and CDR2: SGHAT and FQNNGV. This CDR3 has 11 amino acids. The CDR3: CASSWEETQYF. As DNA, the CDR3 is TGTGCCAGCAGCTGGGAAGAGACCCAGTACTTC.

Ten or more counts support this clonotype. The CDR3 DNA reads TGTGCCAGCAGTTTTGTCGGGGAGCTGTTTTTT. Protein product: CASSFVGELFF. The rearrangement links TRBV12-3 or TRBV12-4 to TRBJ2-2, with D hard to call. V was cut by 3 bases and J by 7 bases, with 3 bases left in between. There are 11 residues in the CDR3.